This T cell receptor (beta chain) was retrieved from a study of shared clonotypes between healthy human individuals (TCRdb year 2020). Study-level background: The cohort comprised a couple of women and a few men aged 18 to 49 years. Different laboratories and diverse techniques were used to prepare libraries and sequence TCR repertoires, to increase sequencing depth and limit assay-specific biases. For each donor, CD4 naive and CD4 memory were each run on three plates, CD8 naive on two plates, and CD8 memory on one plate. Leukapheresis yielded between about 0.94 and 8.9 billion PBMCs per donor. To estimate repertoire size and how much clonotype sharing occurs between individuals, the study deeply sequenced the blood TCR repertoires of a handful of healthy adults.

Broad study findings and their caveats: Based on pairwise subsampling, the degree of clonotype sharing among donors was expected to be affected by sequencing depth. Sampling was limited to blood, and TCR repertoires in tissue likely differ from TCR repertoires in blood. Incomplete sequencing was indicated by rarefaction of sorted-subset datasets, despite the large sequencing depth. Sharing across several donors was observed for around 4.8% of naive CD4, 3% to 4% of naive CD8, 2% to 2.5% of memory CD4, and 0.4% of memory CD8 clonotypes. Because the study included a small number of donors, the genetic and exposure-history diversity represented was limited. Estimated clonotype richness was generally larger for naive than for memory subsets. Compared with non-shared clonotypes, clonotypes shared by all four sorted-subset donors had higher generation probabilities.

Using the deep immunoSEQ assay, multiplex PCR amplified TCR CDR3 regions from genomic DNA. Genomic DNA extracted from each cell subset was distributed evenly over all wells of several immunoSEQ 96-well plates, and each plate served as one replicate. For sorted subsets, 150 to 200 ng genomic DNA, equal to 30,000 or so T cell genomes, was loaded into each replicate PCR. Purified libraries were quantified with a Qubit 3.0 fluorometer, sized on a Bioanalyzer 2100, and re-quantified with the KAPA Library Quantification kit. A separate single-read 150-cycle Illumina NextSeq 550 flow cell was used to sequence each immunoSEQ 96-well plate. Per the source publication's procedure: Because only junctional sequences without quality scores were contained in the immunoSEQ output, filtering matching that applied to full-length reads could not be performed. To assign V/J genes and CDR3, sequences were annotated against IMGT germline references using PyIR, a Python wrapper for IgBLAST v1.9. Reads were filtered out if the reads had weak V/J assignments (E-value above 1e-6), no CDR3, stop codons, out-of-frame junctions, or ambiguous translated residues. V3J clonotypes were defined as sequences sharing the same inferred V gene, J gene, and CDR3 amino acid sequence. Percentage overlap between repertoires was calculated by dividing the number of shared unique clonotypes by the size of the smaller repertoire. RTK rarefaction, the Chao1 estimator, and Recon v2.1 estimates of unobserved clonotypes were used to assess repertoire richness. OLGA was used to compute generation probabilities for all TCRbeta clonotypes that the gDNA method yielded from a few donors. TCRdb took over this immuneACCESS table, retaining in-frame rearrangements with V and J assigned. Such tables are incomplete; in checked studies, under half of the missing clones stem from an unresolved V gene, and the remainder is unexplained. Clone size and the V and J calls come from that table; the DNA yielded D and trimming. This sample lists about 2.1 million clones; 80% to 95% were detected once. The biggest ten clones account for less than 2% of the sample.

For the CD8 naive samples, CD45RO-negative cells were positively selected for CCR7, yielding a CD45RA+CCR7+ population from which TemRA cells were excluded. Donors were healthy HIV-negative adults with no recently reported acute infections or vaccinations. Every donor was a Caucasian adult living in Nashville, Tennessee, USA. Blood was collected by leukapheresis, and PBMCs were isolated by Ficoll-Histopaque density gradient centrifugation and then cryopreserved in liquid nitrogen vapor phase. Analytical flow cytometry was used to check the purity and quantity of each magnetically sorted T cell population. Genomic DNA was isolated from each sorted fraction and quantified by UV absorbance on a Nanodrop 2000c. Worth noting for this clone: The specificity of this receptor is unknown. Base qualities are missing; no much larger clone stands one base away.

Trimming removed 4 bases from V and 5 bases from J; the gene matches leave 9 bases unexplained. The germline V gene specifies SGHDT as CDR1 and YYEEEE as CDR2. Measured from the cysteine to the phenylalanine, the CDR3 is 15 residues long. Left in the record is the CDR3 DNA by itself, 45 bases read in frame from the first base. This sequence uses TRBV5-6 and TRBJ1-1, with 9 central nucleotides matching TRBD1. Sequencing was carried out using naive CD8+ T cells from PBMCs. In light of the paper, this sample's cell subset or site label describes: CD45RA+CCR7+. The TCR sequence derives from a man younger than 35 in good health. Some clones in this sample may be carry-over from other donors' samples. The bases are TGTGCCAGCAGCACGGGGACAGGGAGGGAAACTGAAGCTTTCTTT. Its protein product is CASSTGTGRETEAFF.